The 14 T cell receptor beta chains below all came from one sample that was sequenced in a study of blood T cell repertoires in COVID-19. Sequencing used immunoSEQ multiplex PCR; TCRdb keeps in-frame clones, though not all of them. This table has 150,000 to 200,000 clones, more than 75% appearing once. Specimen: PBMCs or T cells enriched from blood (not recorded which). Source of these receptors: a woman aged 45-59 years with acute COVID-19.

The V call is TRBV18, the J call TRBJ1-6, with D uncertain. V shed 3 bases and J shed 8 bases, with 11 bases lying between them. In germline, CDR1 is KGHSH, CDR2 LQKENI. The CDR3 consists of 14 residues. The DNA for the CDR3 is TGTGCCAGCTCACCGAGGACTGGTGATTCACCCCTCCACTTT. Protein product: CASSPRTGDSPLHF.

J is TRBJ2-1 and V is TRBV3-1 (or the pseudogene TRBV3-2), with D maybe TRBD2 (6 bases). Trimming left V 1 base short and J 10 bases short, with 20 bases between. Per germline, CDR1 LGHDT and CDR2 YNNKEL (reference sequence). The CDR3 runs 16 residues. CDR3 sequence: CASSQVGSALAGEQFF. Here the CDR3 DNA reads TGTGCCAGCAGCCAAGTCGGTTCTGCACTAGCCGGGGAGCAGTTCTTC.

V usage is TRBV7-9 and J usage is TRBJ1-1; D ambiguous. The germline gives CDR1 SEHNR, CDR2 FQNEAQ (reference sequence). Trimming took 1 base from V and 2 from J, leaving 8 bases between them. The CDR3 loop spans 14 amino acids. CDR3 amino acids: CASSLGSLNTEAFF. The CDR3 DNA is TGTGCCAGCAGCTTAGGATCTCTAAACACTGAAGCTTTCTTT.

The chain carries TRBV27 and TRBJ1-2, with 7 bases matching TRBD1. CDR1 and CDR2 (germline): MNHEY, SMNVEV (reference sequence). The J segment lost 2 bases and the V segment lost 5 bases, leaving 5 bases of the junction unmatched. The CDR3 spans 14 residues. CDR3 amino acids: CASSPLQGNYGYTF. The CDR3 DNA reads TGTGCCAGCAGTCCCCTACAGGGGAACTATGGCTACACCTTC.

This CDR3 reads CASSLAGALDGELFF. The CDR3 nucleotides read TGCGCCAGCAGTTTAGCGGGGGCCTTAGACGGGGAGCTGTTTTTT. The chain has TRBV5-1 and TRBJ2-2; the match to TRBD2 covers 9 bases. CDR3 size: 15 residues. Per germline, CDR1 SGHRS and CDR2 YFSETQ. J gave up 7 bases and V 5 bases, and 9 bases lay outside the gene matches.

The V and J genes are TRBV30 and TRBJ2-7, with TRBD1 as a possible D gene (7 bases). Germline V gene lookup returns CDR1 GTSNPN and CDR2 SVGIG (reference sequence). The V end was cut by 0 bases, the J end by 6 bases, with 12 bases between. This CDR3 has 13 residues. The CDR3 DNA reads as TGTGCCTGGAGTGTGGCCAGGGGGGCCGAGCAGTACGTC. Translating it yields CAWSVARGAEQYV.

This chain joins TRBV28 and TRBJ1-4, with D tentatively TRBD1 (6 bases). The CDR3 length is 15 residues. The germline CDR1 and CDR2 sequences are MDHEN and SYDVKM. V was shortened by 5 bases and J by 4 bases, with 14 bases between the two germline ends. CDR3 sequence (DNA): TGTGCCAGCAGTCCTCACAGGGAAAGTAATGAAAAACTGTTTTTT. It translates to CASSPHRESNEKLFF.

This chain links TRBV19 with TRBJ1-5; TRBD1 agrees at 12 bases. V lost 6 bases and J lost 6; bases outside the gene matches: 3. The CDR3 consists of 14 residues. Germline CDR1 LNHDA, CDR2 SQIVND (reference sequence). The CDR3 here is CASSRDRGPQPQHF. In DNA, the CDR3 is TGTGCCAGTAGCCGGGACAGGGGGCCTCAGCCCCAGCATTTT.

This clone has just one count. CDR3 coding DNA: TGCGCCAGCAGCCAAGACAGAATCGGGACTAGCTCCTACAATGAGCAGTTCTTC. Its protein is CASSQDRIGTSSYNEQFF. J is TRBJ2-1 and V is TRBV4-3, with TRBD2 matching 8 bases. Germline V gives CDR1 LGHNA, CDR2 YSLEER. The ends lost 0 bases at V and 0 bases at J; junction bases unmatched: 7. The CDR3 contains 18 residues.

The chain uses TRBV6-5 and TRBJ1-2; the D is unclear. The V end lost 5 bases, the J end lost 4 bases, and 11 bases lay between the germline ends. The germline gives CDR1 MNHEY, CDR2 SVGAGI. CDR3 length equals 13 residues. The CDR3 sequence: CASSPDGLYGYTF. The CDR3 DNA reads TGTGCCAGCAGTCCCGACGGACTCTATGGCTACACCTTC.

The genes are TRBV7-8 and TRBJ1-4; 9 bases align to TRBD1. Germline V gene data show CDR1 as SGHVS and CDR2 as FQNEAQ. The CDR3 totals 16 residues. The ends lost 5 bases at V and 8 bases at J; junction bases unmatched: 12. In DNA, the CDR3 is TGTGCCAGCAGCGGATCCTTGGGACAGGGCAGCGAAAAACTGTTTTTT. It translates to CASSGSLGQGSEKLFF.

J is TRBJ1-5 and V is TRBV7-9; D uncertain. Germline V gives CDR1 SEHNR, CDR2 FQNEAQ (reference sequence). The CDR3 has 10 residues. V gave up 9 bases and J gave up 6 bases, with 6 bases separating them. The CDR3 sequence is CASRVQPQHF. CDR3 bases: TGTGCCAGTCGTGTTCAGCCCCAGCATTTT.

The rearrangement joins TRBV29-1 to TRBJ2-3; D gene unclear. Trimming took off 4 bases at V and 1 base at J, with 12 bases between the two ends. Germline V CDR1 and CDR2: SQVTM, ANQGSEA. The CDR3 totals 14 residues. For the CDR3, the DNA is TGCAGCGTTGTACGTAAATCGGGCACAGATACGCAGTATTTT. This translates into CSVVRKSGTDTQYF.

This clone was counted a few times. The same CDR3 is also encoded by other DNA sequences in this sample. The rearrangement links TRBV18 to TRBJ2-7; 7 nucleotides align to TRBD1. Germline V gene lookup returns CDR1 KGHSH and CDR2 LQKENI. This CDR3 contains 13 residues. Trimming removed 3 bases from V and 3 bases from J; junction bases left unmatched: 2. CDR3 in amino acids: CASSPTGNYEQYV. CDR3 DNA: TGTGCCAGCTCACCGACAGGGAACTACGAGCAGTACGTC.